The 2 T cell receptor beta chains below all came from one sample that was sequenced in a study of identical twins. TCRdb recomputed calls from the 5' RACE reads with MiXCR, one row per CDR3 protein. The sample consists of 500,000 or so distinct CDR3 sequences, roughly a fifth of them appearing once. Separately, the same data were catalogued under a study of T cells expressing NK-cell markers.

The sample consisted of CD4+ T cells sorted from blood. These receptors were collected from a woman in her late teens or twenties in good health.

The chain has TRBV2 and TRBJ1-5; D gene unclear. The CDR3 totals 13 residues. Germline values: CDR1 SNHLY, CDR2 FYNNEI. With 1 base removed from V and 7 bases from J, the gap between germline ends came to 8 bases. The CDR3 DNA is TGTGCCAGCAGTGAAGAGTACGGGCAGCCCCAGCATTTT. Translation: CASSEEYGQPQHF.

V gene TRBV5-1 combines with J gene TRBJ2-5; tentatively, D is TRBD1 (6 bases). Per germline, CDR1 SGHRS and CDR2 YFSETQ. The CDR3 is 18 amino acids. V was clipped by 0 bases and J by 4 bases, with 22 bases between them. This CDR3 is CASSLANGAGAKGETQYF. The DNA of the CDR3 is TGCGCCAGCAGCTTGGCCAATGGGGCAGGGGCAAAAGGAGAGACCCAGTACTTC.